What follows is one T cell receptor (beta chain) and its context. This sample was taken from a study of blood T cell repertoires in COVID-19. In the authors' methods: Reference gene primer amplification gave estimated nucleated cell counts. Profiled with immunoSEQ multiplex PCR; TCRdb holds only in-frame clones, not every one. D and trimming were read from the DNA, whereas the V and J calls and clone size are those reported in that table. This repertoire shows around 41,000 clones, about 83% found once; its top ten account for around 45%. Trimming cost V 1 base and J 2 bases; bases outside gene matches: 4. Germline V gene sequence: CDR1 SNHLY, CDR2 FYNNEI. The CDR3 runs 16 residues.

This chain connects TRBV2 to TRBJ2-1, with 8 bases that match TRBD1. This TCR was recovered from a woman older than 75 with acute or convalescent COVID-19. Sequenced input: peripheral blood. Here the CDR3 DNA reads TGTGCCAGCAGTGAAGAAGACAGGGGTCCCTACAATGAGCAGTTCTTC. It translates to CASSEEDRGPYNEQFF.